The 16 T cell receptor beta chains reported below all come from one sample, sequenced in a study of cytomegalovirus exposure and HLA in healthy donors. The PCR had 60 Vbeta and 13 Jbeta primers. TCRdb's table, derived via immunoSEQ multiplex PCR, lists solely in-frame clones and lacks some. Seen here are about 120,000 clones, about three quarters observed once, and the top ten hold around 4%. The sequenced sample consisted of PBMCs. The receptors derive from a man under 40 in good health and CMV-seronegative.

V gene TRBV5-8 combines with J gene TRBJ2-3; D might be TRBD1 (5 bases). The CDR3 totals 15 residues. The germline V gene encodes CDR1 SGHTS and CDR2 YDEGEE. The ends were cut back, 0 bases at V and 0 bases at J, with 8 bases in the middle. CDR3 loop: CASSLGGRSTDTQYF. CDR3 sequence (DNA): TGTGCCAGCAGCTTGGGGGGCAGGAGCACAGATACGCAGTATTTT.

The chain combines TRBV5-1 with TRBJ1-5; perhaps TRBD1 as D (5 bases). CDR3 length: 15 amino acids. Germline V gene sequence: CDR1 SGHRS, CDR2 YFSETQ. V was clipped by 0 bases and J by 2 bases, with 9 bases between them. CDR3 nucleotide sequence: TGCGCCAGCAGCTTGGGGGGCGGCCGCAATCAGCCCCAGCATTTT. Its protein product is CASSLGGGRNQPQHF.

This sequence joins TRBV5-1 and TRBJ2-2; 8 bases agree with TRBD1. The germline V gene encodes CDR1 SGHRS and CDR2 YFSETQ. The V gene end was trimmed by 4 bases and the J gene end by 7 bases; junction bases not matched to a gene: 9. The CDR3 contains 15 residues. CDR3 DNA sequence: TGCGCCAGCAGCCAACAGGGGGGATCTAACGGGGAGCTGTTTTTT. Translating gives CASSQQGGSNGELFF.

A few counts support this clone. The CDR3 sequence is CASSEGTADEKLFF. The DNA for the CDR3 is TGCGCCAGCAGCGAAGGGACAGCGGATGAAAAACTGTTTTTT. The V and J genes are TRBV5-1 and TRBJ1-4, with TRBD1 identical over 7 bases. Germline CDR1 is SGHRS and CDR2 is YFSETQ. The V and J ends lost 4 bases and 6 bases, in that order; junction bases with no gene match: 6. CDR3 length: 14 residues.

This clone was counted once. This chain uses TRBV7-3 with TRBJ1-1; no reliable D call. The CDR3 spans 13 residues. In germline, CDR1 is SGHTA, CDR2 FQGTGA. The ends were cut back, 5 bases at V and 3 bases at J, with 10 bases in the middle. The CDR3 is CASSGQVDTEAFF. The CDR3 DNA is TGTGCCAGCAGCGGGCAGGTTGACACTGAAGCTTTCTTT. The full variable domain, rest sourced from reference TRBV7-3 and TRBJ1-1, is GAGVSQTPSNKVTEKGKYVELRCDPISGHTALYWYRQSLGQGPEFLIYFQGTGAADDSGLPNDRFFAVRPEGSVSTLKIQRTERGDSAVYLCASSGQVDTEAFFGQGTRLTVV.

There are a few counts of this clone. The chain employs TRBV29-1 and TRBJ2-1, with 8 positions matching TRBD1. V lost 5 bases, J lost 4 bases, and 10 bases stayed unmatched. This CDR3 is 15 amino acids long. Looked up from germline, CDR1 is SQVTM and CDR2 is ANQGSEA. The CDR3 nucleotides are TGCAGCGTTAAAGGACAGGGCAGAGTATACAATGAGCAGTTCTTC. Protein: CSVKGQGRVYNEQFF.

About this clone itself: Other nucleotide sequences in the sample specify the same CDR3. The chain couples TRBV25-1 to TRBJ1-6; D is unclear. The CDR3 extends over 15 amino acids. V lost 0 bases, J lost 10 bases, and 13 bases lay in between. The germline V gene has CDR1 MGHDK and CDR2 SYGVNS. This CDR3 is CASSEYSVINSPLHF. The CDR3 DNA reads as TGTGCCAGCAGTGAATACAGTGTGATAAACTCACCCCTCCACTTT.

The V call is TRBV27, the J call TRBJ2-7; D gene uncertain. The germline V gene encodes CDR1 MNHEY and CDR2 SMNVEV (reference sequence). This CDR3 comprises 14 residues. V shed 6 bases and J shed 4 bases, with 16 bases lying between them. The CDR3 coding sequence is TGTGCCAGCAGCAGACGGGTAGGCCAATACGAGCAGTACTTC. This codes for CASSRRVGQYEQYF.

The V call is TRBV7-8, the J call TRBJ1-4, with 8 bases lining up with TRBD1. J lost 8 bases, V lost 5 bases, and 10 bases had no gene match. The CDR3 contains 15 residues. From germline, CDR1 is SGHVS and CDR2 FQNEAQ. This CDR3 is CASSQGQGFVEKLFF. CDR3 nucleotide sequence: TGTGCCAGCAGCCAAGGACAGGGCTTCGTAGAAAAACTGTTTTTT. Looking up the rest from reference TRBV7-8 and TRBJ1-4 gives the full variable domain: GAGVSQSPRYKVAKRGQDVALRCDPISGHVSLFWYQQALGQGPEFLTYFQNEAQLDKSGLPSDRFFAERPEGSVSTLKIQRTQQEDSAVYLCASSQGQGFVEKLFFGSGTQLSVL.

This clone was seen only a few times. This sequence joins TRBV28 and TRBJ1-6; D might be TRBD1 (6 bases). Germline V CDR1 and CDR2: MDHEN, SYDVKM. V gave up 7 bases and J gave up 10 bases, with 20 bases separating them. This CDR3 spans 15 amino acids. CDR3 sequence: CASTRTVEGFSPLHF. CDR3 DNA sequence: TGTGCCAGCACCCGGACAGTCGAGGGATTCTCACCCCTCCACTTT.

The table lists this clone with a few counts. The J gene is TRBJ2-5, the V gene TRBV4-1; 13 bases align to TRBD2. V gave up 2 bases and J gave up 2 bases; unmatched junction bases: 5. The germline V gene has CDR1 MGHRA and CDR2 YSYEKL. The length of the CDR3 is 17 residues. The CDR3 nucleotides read TGCGCCAGCAGCCAAAGGACTAGCGGGGGTGTACAAGAGACCCAGTACTTC. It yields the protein CASSQRTSGGVQETQYF.

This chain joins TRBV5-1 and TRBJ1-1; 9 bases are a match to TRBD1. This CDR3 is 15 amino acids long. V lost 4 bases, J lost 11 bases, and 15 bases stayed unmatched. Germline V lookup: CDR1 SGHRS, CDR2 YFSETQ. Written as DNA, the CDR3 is TGCGCCAGCAGCACCGCGGGGACAGGGTCAACAGGGGCTTTCTTT. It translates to CASSTAGTGSTGAFF.

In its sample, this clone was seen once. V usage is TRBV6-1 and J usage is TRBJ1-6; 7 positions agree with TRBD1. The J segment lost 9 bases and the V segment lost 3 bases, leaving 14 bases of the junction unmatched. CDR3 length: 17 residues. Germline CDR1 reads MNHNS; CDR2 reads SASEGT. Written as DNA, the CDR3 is TGTGCCAGCAGTGATTCTGTTACCGGGACAGAGCGTTCACCCCTCCACTTT. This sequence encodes CASSDSVTGTERSPLHF.

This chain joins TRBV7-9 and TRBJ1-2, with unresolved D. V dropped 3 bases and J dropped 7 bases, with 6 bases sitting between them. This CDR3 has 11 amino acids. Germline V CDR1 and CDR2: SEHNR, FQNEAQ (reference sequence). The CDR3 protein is CASSLEVGYTF. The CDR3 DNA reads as TGTGCCAGCAGCTTGGAGGTTGGCTACACCTTC.

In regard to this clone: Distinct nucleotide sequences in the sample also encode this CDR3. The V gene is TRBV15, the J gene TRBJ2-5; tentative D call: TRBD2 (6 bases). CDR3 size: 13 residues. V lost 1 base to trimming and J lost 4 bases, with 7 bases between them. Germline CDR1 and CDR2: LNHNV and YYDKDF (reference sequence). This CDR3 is CATSRGGGETQYF. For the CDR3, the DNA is TGTGCCACCAGCAGAGGGGGAGGAGAGACCCAGTACTTC.

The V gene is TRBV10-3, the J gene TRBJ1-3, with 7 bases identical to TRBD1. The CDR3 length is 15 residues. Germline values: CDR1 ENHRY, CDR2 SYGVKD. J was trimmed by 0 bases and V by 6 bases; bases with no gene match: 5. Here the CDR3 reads CAISAQGPSGNTIYF. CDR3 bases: TGTGCCATCAGCGCACAGGGGCCCTCTGGAAACACCATATATTTT.